This T cell receptor beta chain was sequenced for a study of OX40 agonist ivuxolimab in advanced cancers. Clones were read by immunoSEQ multiplex PCR, and TCRdb kept only the in-frame ones, dropping some. The sample lists 50,000 to 70,000 clones, around four fifths occurring once. V shed 5 bases and J shed 6 bases, with 15 bases lying between them. Germline lookup yields CDR1 SGHTA and CDR2 FQGTGA. The CDR3 sequence is 14 residues long. Patients who had autoimmune disease history or got systemic immunosuppression were left out. The sequence came from an adult with an advanced solid tumor such as melanoma, head and neck, liver or kidney cancer. The sample here was CD4+ or CD8+ T cells sorted from blood, taken in a trial of the OX40 agonist ivuxolimab. The V gene is TRBV7-3, the J gene TRBJ2-3; D is perhaps TRBD2 (5 bases). Here the CDR3 reads CASSSSAVSDTQYF. The CDR3, as DNA: TGTGCCAGCAGCAGTAGCGCCGTTAGCGATACGCAGTATTTT.